The 30 T cell receptor beta chains presented below share a single source sample, sequenced in a study of CXCR3-negative and CXCR3-positive naive CD8 T cells. Through 5' RACE with UMI labels, the TRB cDNA libraries were prepared. For each CDR3 protein, TCRdb gives one entry from its re-call of the 5' RACE reads, without DNA. The data include about 41,000 distinct CDR3 sequences; the top ten clones carry around 1.9%. Specimen: naive CXCR3- CD8+ T cells from blood. The subset denotes: CD45RO-CCR7+CD27+CD95- naive CD8+ T cells lacking CXCR3 (TNR3-). The origin of the receptors is a human donor in good health. Some clones in this sample may be carry-over from other donors' samples.

V usage is TRBV15 and J usage is TRBJ2-5; the D call of TRBD1 rests on TCRdb alone, since no DNA is present to check it. Per germline, CDR1 LNHNV and CDR2 YYDKDF (reference sequence). The CDR3 has 13 residues. The CDR3 loop reads CATSGDSQETQYF.

The chain couples TRBV11-2 to TRBJ2-7. From germline, CDR1 is SGHAT and CDR2 FQNNGV. The CDR3 runs 13 residues. Here the CDR3 reads CASSLGLAYEQYF.

V is TRBV29-1 and J is TRBJ2-5; TCRdb's D call, TRBD1, is unchecked because there is no DNA. The CDR3 spans 15 residues. Germline V gene sequence: CDR1 SQVTM, CDR2 ANQGSEA. CDR3 sequence reads: CSVEPQGGTQETQYF.

The rearrangement links TRBV29-1 to TRBJ2-2; the TRBD2 assignment by TCRdb is unverifiable without DNA. The CDR3 runs to 14 residues. Germline CDR1 is SQVTM and CDR2 is ANQGSEA. CDR3 protein: CSVEVAGNTGELFF.

The rearrangement uses TRBV5-1 and TRBJ2-5. This CDR3 is 12 amino acids long. Germline CDR1 reads SGHRS; CDR2 reads YFSETQ. Here the CDR3 reads CASSLNSETQYF. Drawing the rest from reference TRBV5-1 and TRBJ2-5, the complete variable domain is KAGVTQTPRYLIKTRGQQVTLSCSPISGHRSVSWYQQTPGQGLQFLFEYFSETQRNKGNFPGRFSGRQFSNSRSEMNVSTLELGDSALYLCASSLNSETQYFGPGTRLLVL.

The J gene is TRBJ2-2, the V gene TRBV29-1; lacking DNA, the TRBD2 call made by TCRdb goes unchecked. Germline V CDR1 and CDR2: SQVTM, ANQGSEA. This CDR3 contains 11 residues. CDR3 region: CSVWRTGELFF.

The chain joins TRBV4-1 to TRBJ1-1. Germline loops: CDR1 MGHRA, CDR2 YSYEKL. The CDR3 has 14 amino acids. CDR3 protein: CASSQDRGNTEAFF.

The CDR3 loop reads CSARDRVSGGPQYF. V and J are TRBV20-1 and TRBJ2-3; no DNA is available, so the TRBD2 call from TCRdb remains unchecked. The germline CDR1 and CDR2 sequences are DFQATT and SNEGSKA (reference sequence). CDR3 size: 14 residues.

The gene calls are TRBV7-3 and TRBJ2-1; TCRdb calls TRBD1, which cannot be checked without DNA. The CDR3 runs to 17 residues. From germline, CDR1 is SGHTA and CDR2 FQGTGA. The CDR3 sequence: CASSPGGVTYSYNEQFF.

The genes are TRBV28 and TRBJ2-7; TCRdb returns TRBD1, unconfirmable since there is no DNA. The CDR3 sequence is 14 residues long. CDR1 is MDHEN, CDR2 SYDVKM, per germline. CDR3: CASSLGGRSYEQYF. Combining the CDR3 with reference TRBV28 and TRBJ2-7 gives the whole variable domain DVKVTQSSRYLVKRTGEKVFLECVQDMDHENMFWYRQDPGLGLRLIYFSYDVKMKEKGDIPEGYSVSREKKERFSLILESASTNQTSMYLCASSLGGRSYEQYFGPGTRLTVT.

The chain uses TRBV13 and TRBJ2-1. Germline CDR1 is PRHDT and CDR2 is FYEKMQ (reference sequence). This CDR3 spans 16 amino acids. The CDR3: CASSPRLGSSYNEQFF.

The chain carries TRBV4-3 and TRBJ2-2. This CDR3 is 15 amino acids long. Germline V gene lookup returns CDR1 LGHNA and CDR2 YSLEER. The CDR3 reads CASSQVIGDTGELFF.

This chain connects TRBV6-1 to TRBJ2-1. The CDR3 runs to 16 residues. Germline CDR1 is MNHNS and CDR2 is SASEGT. CDR3 residues: CASSEANGGPYNEQFF.

The chain recombines TRBV9 with TRBJ2-1; without DNA, the TCRdb call of TRBD2 cannot be checked. The germline V gene has CDR1 SGDLS and CDR2 YYNGEE. The CDR3 has 16 residues. This chain's CDR3 is CASSGGRSATGDEQFF.

This chain uses TRBV18 with TRBJ2-3; the TRBD1 assignment by TCRdb is unverifiable without DNA. The V gene's germline CDR1 is KGHSH and CDR2 LQKENI. The CDR3 has 15 residues. The CDR3 loop reads CASSPEGYAINTQYF.

The chain is built from TRBV29-1 and TRBJ2-2; lacking DNA, the TRBD1 call made by TCRdb goes unchecked. CDR1 and CDR2 (germline): SQVTM, ANQGSEA. The CDR3 has 16 amino acids. CDR3 sequence: CSVRHNLDRATGELFF.

This chain uses TRBV20-1 with TRBJ2-7; TCRdb lists TRBD1, though no DNA is available to test this call. The CDR3 is 14 amino acids. Per germline, CDR1 DFQATT and CDR2 SNEGSKA (reference sequence). The CDR3 sequence: CSARAEGQSVEQYF.

The chain links TRBV12-3 or TRBV12-4 to TRBJ2-7; the TCRdb D gene call, TRBD1, has no DNA to confirm it. This CDR3 contains 13 residues. CDR3 protein: CASSPLRSSEQYF.

The chain employs TRBV2 and TRBJ2-1; the D gene TCRdb calls, TRBD2, cannot be checked with no DNA. The CDR3 extends over 14 amino acids. CDR1 and CDR2 from the germline V gene are SNHLY and FYNNEI. CDR3 residues: CASTGGFSYNEQFF.

This chain joins TRBV5-1 and TRBJ2-2; TCRdb's D call of TRBD1 is untestable without DNA. Per the germline V gene, CDR1 is SGHRS and CDR2 is YFSETQ. The CDR3 runs 13 residues. The CDR3 protein is CASGRGHTGELFF.

The rearrangement links TRBV21-1 to TRBJ2-7; no DNA is available, so the TRBD1 call from TCRdb remains unchecked. TRBV21-1 is marked as a pseudogene. CDR3 size: 15 residues. CDR3 sequence reads: CASSNTGIKPIEQYF.

The chain couples TRBV4-2 to TRBJ1-1; TCRdb calls TRBD1, which cannot be checked without DNA. This CDR3 is built from 17 residues. The germline gives CDR1 LGHNA, CDR2 YNFKEQ. The CDR3 protein is CASSQGGVRSPNTEAFF.

The rearrangement joins TRBV29-1 to TRBJ1-2. CDR1 SQVTM and CDR2 ANQGSEA come from the germline V gene. The CDR3 extends over 14 amino acids. The CDR3 loop reads CSVITGEGHPGYTF. Supplemented by reference TRBV29-1 and TRBJ1-2, the full variable domain reads SAVISQKPSRDICQRGTSLTIQCQVDSQVTMMFWYRQQPGQSLTLIATANQGSEATYESGFVIDKFPISRPNLTFSTLTVSNMSPEDSSIYLCSVITGEGHPGYTFGSGTRLTVV.

The CDR3 loop is CASSTPGPLSRAGELFF. The J gene is TRBJ2-2, the V gene TRBV28; the TCRdb call, TRBD1, lacks DNA for checking. CDR3 length equals 17 residues. CDR1 and CDR2 from the germline V gene are MDHEN and SYDVKM.

The chain carries TRBV9 and TRBJ2-1; the TRBD1 assignment by TCRdb is unverifiable without DNA. This CDR3 spans 15 amino acids. The germline V gene encodes CDR1 SGDLS and CDR2 YYNGEE. CDR3 region: CASSEGAGGYNEQFF.

The chain links TRBV6-2 or TRBV6-3 to TRBJ1-6; TCRdb gives TRBD1 as the D gene, but with no DNA this cannot be confirmed. Germline loops: CDR1 MNHEY, CDR2 SVGEGT. This CDR3 spans 15 amino acids. This CDR3 is CASSSTGSANSPLHF.

J is TRBJ2-1 and V is TRBV3-1. The germline V gene encodes CDR1 LGHDT and CDR2 YNNKEL (reference sequence). The CDR3 is 15 residues long. CDR3 in amino acids: CASSRGASSYNEQFF.

V is TRBV28 and J is TRBJ2-7; as DNA is missing, the TRBD1 call by TCRdb cannot be tested. CDR1 and CDR2 from the germline V gene are MDHEN and SYDVKM. The CDR3 consists of 16 residues. CDR3 amino acids: CASSETPFMGNDEQYF. Variable domain in full (rest from reference TRBV28 and TRBJ2-7): DVKVTQSSRYLVKRTGEKVFLECVQDMDHENMFWYRQDPGLGLRLIYFSYDVKMKEKGDIPEGYSVSREKKERFSLILESASTNQTSMYLCASSETPFMGNDEQYFGPGTRLTVT.

V usage is TRBV5-5 and J usage is TRBJ2-7; no DNA is available, so the TRBD1 call from TCRdb remains unchecked. Germline values: CDR1 SGHKS, CDR2 YYEKEE (reference sequence). This CDR3 has 16 amino acids. CDR3 amino acids: CASSPEQGLSSYEQYF.

J is TRBJ2-7 and V is TRBV12-3 or TRBV12-4; TCRdb returns TRBD1, unconfirmable since there is no DNA. The CDR3 has 14 residues. The CDR3 loop reads CASSPRDRGYEQYF.